This T cell receptor beta chain was sequenced for a study of identical twins listed by TCRdb under 2016. For the wider study: To test whether fetal clonotypes persist, the study used deep sequencing on TCR alpha and beta repertoires from monozygotic twins, unrelated adults of various ages, and cord blood. To rule out contamination, replicate twin experiments were performed at different times with different library preparation protocols.

General findings and caveats noted by the study authors: Out-of-frame TCR alpha sharing in monozygotic twins was systematically underestimated by recombination models, whereas sharing between unrelated individuals was in agreement with the recombination models. The excess sharing between twins in beta out-of-frame sequences was weaker because fewer shared sequences reduced the signal-to-noise ratio. Because the same donors could not be followed over many years, the conclusions relied on cross-sectional statistical analysis. Abundant cord blood beta clonotypes had fewer insertions, young adult naive repertoires showed a similar but weaker trend, and memory repertoires showed no such trend. Compared with coincidental sharing between unrelated individuals, an excess of low generation-probability sequences was observed among out-of-frame TCR alpha sequences shared between twins. Invariant T cells such as MAIT and iNKT could partly confound zero-insertion analyses, though diverse VJ usage argued against this for most clonotypes.

The CDR1 and CDR2 encoded by the germline V gene are SGHRS and YFSETQ. The CDR3 length is 15 residues, termini included. Of the read, only the CDR3 DNA is kept; its 45 bases are in frame from base 1. V sheds 2 bases and J sheds 0 bases, leaving 9 bases between their ends. A note on this clonotype: Its antigen remains unidentified. It may be a read error: a sequence one base away is much more abundant. The CDR3 carries no conserved terminal phenylalanine or tryptophan, so it likely arises from a read error.

The library was obtained by 5' RACE. The data were produced on an Illumina HiSeq 2000. A universal primer binding site was introduced by template switching, and a unique molecular identifier was present in the final cDNA, enabling accurate counting of TCR cDNA molecules. First-strand cDNA for TCR alpha and beta chains was synthesized from specific primers in the conserved constant-segment region. To control for contamination, every cDNA library was double barcoded, receiving both a SMART-Mk sample barcode and Illumina barcodes. TruSeq adapter sequences, together with Illumina sample barcodes, were added in two successive PCR steps. TCR alpha and beta cDNA libraries were sequenced on the Illumina HiSeq platform with custom primers. Per the original workflow: MiGEC was used to process raw reads and extract unique molecular identifiers, and MiXCR was used to find CDR3 positions. Recombination models were inferred per individual with the repgenHMM and IGoR tools using an EM algorithm. The analysis of shared clonotypes was done with the tcR package in R, with sharing normalized by the product of cloneset sizes. To study raw recombination without the effects of thymic and clonal selection, out-of-frame nonproductive sequences were analyzed. TCRdb reanalyzed the raw reads on its own, using fastp at Q25 for trimming and MiXCR for clone calling, and kept in-frame beta chains. Rows with one shared CDR3 protein collapse into an entry with the most common genes and DNA. V and J calls and clone size were set by TCRdb, not the authors. For this sample the table gives 500,000 or so distinct CDR3 sequences, of which around 20% were detected only once. The top ten hold around 0.91% of the sample.

Only healthy Caucasian donors were included. Three pairs of female monozygotic twins, all aged about 18 to 30 years, made up the twin cohort. CD4+ and CD8+ T cell populations were isolated with positive isolation kits from Invitrogen. The same sample was also used in a study of T cells expressing NK-cell markers. That second publication adds: Three sorted T-cell subsets (CD3+CD56+NKG2C+, CD3+CD56+NKG2C- and CD3+CD56-NKG2C+) from several donors had their TCR beta-chain repertoires profiled. Among the eight sequenced donors, seven were HCMV-seropositive and one was HCMV-seronegative. To restrict sorting to alphabetaTCR-expressing T cells, an anti-gammadeltaTCR antibody was added in several experiments. In roughly 6 donors, the dominant CD3+CD56+NKG2C+ clonotypes ranked among the top 10 CD8+ clonotypes, making up roughly 1.0-8% of CD8+ T cells. Those dominant clonotypes were again the most abundant among CD3+CD56-NKG2C+ cells in a handful of donors, at about 25-60.1%. Whether the expanded NKG2C-expressing T cell clones were specific for HCMV antigens remained unclear. All eight donors whose samples were sequenced were randomly selected healthy volunteers, three of them men and five women. HCMV serostatus was determined by detecting HCMV-specific IgG in serum with a commercial ELISA kit. MIGEC was used to demultiplex reads and group reads by UMI, and MiTCR was used to assemble and quantify clonotypes. To remove erroneous sequences, TCR cDNA sequences were retained only when supported by two or more reads. Downstream repertoire analysis used the tcR package, and clonotypes were matched across fractions by CDR3 nucleotide sequence plus V segment. Antigen specificity was annotated against VDJdb with VDJmatch, allowing one amino acid substitution in CDR3.

Here the chain combines TRBV5-1 and TRBJ1-3; no D gene call is confident. The source material was CD4+ T cells sorted from blood. The sequence was obtained from a young woman in good health. CDR3 reads: CASSLGGISGNTIYS. The nucleotides read TGCGCCAGCAGCTTAGGTGGGATCTCTGGAAACACCATATATTCT.